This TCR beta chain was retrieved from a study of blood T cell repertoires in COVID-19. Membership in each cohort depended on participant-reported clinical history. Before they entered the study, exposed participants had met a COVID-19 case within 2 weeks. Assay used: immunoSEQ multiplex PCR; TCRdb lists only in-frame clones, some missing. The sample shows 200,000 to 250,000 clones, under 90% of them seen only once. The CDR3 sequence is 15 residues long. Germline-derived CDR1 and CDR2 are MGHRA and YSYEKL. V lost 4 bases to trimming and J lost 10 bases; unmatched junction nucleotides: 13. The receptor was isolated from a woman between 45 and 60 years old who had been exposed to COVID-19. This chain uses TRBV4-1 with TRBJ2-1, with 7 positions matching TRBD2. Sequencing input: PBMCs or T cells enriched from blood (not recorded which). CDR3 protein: CASSPVTSRTGEQFF. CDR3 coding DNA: TGCGCCAGCAGCCCGGTGACTAGCCGCACCGGCGAGCAGTTCTTC.